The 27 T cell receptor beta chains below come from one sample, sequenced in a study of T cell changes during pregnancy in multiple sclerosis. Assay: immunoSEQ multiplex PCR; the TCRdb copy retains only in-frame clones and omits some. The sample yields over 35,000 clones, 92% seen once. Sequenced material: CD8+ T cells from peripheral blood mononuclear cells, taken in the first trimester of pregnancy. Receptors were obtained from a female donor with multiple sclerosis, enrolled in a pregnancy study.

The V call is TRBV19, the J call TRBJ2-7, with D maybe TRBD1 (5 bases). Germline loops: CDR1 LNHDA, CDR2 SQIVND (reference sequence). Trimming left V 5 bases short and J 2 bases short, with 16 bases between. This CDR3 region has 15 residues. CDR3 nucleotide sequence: TGTGCCAGTAGTGTCGCAGGGTCGGATACCTACGAGCAGTACTTC. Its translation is CASSVAGSDTYEQYF.

Written as DNA, the CDR3 is TGTGCCAGCAAAGGGACAGACAACACCGGGGAGCTGTTTTTT. Translated, it gives CASKGTDNTGELFF. The genes are TRBV6-1 and TRBJ2-2; TRBD1 agrees at 7 bases. V lost 7 bases to trimming and J lost 2 bases; unmatched junction nucleotides: 4. Germline V lookup: CDR1 MNHNS, CDR2 SASEGT. CDR3 length: 14 amino acids.

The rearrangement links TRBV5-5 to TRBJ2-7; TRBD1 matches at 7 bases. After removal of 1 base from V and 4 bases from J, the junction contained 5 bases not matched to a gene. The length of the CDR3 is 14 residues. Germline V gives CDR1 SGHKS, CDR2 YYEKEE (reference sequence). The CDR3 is CASSLTDRPYEQYF. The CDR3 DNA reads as TGTGCCAGCAGCTTGACGGACAGGCCATACGAGCAGTACTTC.

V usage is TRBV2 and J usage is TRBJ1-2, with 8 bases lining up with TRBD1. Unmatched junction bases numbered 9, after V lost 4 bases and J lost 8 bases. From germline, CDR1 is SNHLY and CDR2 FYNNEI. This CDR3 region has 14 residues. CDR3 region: CASSGETGVGGYTF. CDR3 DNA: TGTGCCAGCAGTGGCGAGACAGGGGTCGGAGGCTACACCTTC.

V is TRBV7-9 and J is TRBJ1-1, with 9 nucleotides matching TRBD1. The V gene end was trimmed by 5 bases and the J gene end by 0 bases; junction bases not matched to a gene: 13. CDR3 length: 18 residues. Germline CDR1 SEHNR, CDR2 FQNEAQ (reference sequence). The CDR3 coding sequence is TGTGCCAGCAGCACCAACCCCCGGACAGGGGCCATGAACACTGAAGCTTTCTTT. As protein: CASSTNPRTGAMNTEAFF.

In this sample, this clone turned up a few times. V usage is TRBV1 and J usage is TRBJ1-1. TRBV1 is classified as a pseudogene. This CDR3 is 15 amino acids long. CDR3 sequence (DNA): TGCACCAGCAGCCAGGCCCCTCCTGGAGGCACTGAAGCTTTCTTT. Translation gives CTSSQAPPGGTEAFF.

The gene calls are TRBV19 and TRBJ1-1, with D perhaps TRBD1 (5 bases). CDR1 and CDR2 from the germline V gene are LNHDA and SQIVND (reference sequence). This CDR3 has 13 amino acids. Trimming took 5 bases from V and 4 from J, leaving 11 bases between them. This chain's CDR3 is CASSPGWGTEAFF. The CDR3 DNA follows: TGTGCCAGTAGTCCAGGGTGGGGCACTGAAGCTTTCTTT.

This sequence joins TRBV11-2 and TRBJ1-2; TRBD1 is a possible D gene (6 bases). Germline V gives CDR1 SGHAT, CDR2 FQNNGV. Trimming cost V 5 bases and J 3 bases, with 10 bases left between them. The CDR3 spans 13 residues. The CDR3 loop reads CASSQGMDYGYTF. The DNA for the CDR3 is TGTGCCAGCAGCCAGGGGATGGACTATGGCTACACCTTC.

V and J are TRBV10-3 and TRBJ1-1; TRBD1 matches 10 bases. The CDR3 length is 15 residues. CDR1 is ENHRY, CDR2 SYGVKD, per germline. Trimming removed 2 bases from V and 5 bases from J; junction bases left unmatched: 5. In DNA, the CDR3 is TGTGCCATCAGTGAGAGGGACAGGGGAAGTACTGAAGCTTTCTTT. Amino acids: CAISERDRGSTEAFF.

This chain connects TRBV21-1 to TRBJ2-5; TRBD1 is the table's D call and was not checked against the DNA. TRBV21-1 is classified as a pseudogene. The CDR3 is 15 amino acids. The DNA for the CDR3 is TGTGCCAGCACCTGGTCCCGGGACAGGGACGAGACCCAGTACTTC. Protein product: CASTWSRDRDETQYF.

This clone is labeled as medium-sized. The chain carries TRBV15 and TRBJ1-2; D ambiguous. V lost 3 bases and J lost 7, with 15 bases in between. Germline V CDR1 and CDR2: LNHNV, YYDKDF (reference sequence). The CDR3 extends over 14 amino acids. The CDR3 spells CATSRALAGSGYTF. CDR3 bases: TGTGCCACCAGCAGGGCCCTCGCGGGGAGTGGCTACACCTTC.

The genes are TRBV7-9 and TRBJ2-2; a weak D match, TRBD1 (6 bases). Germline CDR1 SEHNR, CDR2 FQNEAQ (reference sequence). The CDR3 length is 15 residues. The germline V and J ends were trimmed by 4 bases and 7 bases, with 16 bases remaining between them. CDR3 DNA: TGTGCCAGCAGCTCCTGGGCGACAGGCGACGGGGAGCTGTTTTTT. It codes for CASSSWATGDGELFF. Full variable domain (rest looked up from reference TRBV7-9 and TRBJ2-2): DTGVSQNPRHKITKRGQNVTFRCDPISEHNRLYWYRQTLGQGPEFLTYFQNEAQLEKSRLLSDRFSAERPKGSFSTLEIQRTEQGDSAMYLCASSSWATGDGELFFGEGSRLTVL.

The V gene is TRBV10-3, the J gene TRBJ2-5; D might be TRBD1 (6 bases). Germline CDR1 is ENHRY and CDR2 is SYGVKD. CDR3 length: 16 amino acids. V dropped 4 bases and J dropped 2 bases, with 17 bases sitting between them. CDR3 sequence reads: CAISGQATINQETQYF. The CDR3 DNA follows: TGTGCCATCAGTGGACAGGCTACCATCAATCAAGAGACCCAGTACTTC.

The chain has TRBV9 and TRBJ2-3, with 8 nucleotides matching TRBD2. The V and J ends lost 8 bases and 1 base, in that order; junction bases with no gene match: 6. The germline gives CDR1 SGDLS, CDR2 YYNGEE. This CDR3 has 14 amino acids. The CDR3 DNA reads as TGTGCCAGTGGGGCGGGGGGCCGCACAGATACGCAGTATTTT. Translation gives CASGAGGRTDTQYF.

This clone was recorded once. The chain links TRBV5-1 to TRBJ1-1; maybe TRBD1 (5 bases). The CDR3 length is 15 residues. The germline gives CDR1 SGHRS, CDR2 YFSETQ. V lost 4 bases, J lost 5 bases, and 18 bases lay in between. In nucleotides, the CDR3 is TGCGCCAGCAGCCATGCCAGGGAAGGTAAGACTGAAGCTTTCTTT. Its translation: CASSHAREGKTEAFF.

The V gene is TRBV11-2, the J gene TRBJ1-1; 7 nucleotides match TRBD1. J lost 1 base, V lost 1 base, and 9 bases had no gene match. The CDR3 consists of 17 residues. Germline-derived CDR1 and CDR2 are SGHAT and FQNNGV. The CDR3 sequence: CASSLGRTTGENTEAFF. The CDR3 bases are TGTGCCAGCAGCTTAGGGCGGACCACAGGGGAGAACACTGAAGCTTTCTTT.

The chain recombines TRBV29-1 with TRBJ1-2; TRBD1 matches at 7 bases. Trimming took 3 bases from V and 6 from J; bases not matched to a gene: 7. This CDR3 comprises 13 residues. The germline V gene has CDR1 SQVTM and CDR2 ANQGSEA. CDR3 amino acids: CSVDSGTADGYTF. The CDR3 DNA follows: TGCAGCGTTGATAGTGGGACAGCCGATGGCTACACCTTC.

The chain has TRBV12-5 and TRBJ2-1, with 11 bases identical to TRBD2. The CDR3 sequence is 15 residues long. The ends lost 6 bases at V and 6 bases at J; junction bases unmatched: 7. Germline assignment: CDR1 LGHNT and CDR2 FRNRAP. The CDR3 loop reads CASGFIGLAGNEQFF. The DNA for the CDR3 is TGTGCTAGTGGATTCATAGGACTAGCGGGCAATGAGCAGTTCTTC.

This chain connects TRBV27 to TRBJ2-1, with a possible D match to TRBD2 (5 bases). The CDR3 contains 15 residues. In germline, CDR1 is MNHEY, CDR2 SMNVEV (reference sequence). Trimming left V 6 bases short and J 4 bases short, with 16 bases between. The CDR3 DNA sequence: TGTGCCAGCAGCCCCGTGGGCGGGTTATACAATGAGCAGTTCTTC. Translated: CASSPVGGLYNEQFF.

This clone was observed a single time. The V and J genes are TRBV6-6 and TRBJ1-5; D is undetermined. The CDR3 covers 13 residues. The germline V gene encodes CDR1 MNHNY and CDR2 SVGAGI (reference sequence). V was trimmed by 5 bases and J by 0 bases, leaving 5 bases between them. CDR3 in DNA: TGTGCCAGCAGTCAAAATAGCAATCAGCCCCAGCATTTT. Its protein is CASSQNSNQPQHF.

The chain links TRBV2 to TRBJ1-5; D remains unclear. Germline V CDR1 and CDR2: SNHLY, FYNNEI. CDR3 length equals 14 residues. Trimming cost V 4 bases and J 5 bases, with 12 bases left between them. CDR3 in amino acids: CASSGMGGDQPQHF. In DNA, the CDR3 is TGTGCCAGCAGTGGGATGGGCGGGGATCAGCCCCAGCATTTT.

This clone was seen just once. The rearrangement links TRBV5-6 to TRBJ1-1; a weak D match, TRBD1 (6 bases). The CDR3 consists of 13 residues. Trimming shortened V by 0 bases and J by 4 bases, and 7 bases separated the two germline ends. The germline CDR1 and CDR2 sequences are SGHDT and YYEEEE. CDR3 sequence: CASSLGRGTEAFF. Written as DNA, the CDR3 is TGTGCCAGCAGCTTGGGCAGGGGCACTGAAGCTTTCTTT.

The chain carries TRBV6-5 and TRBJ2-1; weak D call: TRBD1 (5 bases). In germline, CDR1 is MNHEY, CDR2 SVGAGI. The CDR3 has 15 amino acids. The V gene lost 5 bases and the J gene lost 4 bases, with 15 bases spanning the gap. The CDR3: CASSPSRVGYNEQFF. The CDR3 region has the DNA TGTGCCAGCAGTCCTTCCAGGGTAGGTTACAATGAGCAGTTCTTC.

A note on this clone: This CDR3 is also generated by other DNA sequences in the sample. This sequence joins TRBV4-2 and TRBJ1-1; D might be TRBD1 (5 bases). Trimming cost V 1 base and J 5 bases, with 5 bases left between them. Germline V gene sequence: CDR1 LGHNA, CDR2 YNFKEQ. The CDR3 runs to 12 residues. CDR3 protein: CASSQAGTEAFF. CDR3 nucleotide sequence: TGTGCCAGCAGCCAAGCAGGGACTGAAGCTTTCTTT.

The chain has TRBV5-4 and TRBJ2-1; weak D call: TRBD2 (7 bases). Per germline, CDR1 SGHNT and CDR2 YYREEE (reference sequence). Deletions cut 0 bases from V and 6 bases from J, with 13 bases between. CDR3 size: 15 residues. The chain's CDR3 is CASSLVGGPGNEQFF. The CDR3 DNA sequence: TGTGCCAGCAGCTTGGTGGGGGGGCCGGGCAATGAGCAGTTCTTC.

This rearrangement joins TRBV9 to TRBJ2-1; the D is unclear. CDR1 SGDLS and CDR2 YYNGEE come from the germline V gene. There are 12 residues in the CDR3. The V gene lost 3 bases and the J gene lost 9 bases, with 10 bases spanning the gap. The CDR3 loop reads CASSAPSREQFF. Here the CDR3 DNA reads TGTGCCAGCAGCGCCCCCAGTCGTGAGCAGTTCTTC.

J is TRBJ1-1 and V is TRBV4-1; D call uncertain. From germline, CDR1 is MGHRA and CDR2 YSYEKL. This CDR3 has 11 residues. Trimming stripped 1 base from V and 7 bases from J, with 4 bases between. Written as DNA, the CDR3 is TGCGCCAGCAGCCAAGGGCTTGAAGCTTTCTTT. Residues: CASSQGLEAFF.